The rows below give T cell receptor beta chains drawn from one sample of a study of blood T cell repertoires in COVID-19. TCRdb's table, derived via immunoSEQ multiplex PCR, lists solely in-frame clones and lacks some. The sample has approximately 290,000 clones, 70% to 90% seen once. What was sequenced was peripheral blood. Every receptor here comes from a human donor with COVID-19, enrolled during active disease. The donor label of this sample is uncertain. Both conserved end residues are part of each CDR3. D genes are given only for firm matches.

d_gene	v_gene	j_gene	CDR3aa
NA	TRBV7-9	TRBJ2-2	CASSFGQGENTGELFF
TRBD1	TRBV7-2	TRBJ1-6	CASSSTTGGPSPLHF
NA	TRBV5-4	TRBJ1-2	CASFLQGGDGYTF
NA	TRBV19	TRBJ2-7	CASSPRHRRPSYEQYF
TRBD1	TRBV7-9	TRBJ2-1	CASSSPGQGLNEQFF
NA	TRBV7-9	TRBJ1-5	CASSAEDQPQHF
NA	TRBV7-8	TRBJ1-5	CASSLLGRNQPQHF
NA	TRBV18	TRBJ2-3	CASSKRDSTDTQYF
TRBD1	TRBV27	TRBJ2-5	CASSFGQGGETQYF
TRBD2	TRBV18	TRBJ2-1	CASSPPVLAGEAQFF
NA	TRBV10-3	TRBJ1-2	CAISGAGINGYTF
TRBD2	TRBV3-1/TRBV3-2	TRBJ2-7	CASSQVASGRFLRHEQYF
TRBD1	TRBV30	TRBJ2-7	CAWRGTGKQGRAPYEQYF
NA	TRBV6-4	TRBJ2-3	CASSESGKDTQYF
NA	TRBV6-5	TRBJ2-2	CASRPTGPGELFF
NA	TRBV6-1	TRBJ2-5	CASIRRSEETQYF
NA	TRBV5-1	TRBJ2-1	CASSLGLQSLTSQQFF
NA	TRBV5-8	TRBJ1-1	CASSWQGLGTEAFF
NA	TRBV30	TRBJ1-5	CAWMAPGPNQPQHF
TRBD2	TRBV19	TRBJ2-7	CASSIYAGVEEQYF
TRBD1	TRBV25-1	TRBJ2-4	CASSERGQALNIQYF
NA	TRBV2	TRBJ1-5	CASNSGGDQPQHF
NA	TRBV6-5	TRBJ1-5	CASVRGSNQPQHF
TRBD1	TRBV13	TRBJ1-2	CASSFSGGWGYTF
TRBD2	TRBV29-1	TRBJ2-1	CSVGGGSSYNEQFF
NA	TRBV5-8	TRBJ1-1	CASSLIRVNTEAFF
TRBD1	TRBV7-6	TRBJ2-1	CASSPGGLLVNEQFF
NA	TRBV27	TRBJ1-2	CASSLAGGRPRGYTF
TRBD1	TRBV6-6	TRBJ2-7	CASSRRQGSFPYEQYF
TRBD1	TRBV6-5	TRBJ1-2	CASSLQGGSSYGYTF
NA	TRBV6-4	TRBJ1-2	CASSADINYGYTF
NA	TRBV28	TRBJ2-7	CASRTGIENEQYF
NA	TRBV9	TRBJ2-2	CASSGWEVTGELFF
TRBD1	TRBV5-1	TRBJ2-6	CASSWTGGTGANVLTF
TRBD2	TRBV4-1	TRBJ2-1	CASSQEGTSGANEQFF
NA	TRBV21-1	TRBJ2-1	CASSKVPRVLGGPRSYNEQFF
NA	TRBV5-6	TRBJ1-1	CASNWGRSGEAFF
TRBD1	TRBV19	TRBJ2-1	CASKGTGENEQFF
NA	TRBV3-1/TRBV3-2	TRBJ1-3	CASSYETGPGNTIYF
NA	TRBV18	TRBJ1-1	CASSPQAEAFF
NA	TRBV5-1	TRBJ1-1	CASSWGLGDTEAFF
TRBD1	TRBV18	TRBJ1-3	CASSIGRQGVSGNTIYF